One and the same sample provided the 31 T cell receptor beta chains below, sequenced in a study of regulatory T cells in long-lasting Graves disease. Through Arm-PCR of CDR3 regions and iRepertoire HTBI primers, TCR beta libraries were built. One entry per CDR3 protein results from TCRdb running MiXCR on the multiplex PCR reads. The table has over 300,000 distinct CDR3 sequences, around a fifth seen once. Described time point: persistent/refractory GD, antithyroid drugs over 5 years with positive TRAb. Generation of the TCR library employed RNA extracted from PBMCs. Source: peripheral blood mononuclear cells (PBMCs), taken when the disease was refractory, from a patient treated with antithyroid drugs. All receptors derive from a female donor with Graves disease.

In its sample, this clonotype was seen many times. The chain carries TRBV7-2 and TRBJ2-6; D ambiguous. Germline values: CDR1 SGHTA, CDR2 FQGNSA. This CDR3 has 16 residues. Trimming removed 4 bases from V and 0 bases from J, with 10 bases in between. CDR3 DNA sequence: TGTGCCAGCAGCTGGAAACGGAGCTCTGGGGCCAACGTCCTGACTTTC. As protein: CASSWKRSSGANVLTF.

The gene calls are TRBV10-3 and TRBJ2-1; 9 bases fit TRBD2. This CDR3 comprises 16 residues. The V gene end was trimmed by 3 bases and the J gene end by 4 bases; junction bases not matched to a gene: 7. The germline gives CDR1 ENHRY, CDR2 SYGVKD. CDR3 amino acids: CAISDARTSVYNEQFF. The CDR3 DNA follows: TGTGCCATCAGTGATGCCAGGACTAGCGTATACAATGAGCAGTTCTTC.

This clonotype was seen more than once but under ten times. The chain combines TRBV18 with TRBJ2-7; D is perhaps TRBD1 (6 bases). Germline V lookup: CDR1 KGHSH, CDR2 LQKENI. The CDR3 spans 13 residues. V shed 3 bases and J shed 6 bases, with 12 bases lying between them. The CDR3 nucleotides read TGTGCCAGCTCACCGACACAAGGGGGCGAGCAGTACTTC. Its translation: CASSPTQGGEQYF.

This clonotype appeared a few times. The CDR3 DNA sequence: TGTGCCAGCAGTTTAGGGCGTTTCAATCAGCCCCAGCATTTT. Encoded protein: CASSLGRFNQPQHF. The chain recombines TRBV27 with TRBJ1-5; no firm D call. The CDR3 has 14 residues. The V end lost 2 bases, the J end lost 3 bases, and 8 bases lay between the germline ends. From germline, CDR1 is MNHEY and CDR2 SMNVEV (reference sequence).

In its sample, this clonotype was seen a few times. A read error may produce the germline difference seen at one junction end. The chain combines TRBV9 with TRBJ1-1, with D possibly TRBD1 on 5 matching bases. From germline, CDR1 is SGDLS and CDR2 YYNGEE. There are 15 residues in the CDR3. Here the CDR3 DNA reads TGTGCCAGCAGCGTAGTCCCAGGGCGAACGACTGAAGCCTTCTTT. It translates to CASSVVPGRTTEAFF.

About this clonotype: This clone may be a read error of a much larger clone one base away. The rearrangement joins TRBV2 to TRBJ2-7; TRBD1 might be the D (5 bases). Germline lookup yields CDR1 SNHLY and CDR2 FYNNEI. V shed 8 bases and J shed 6 bases, with 20 bases lying between them. The CDR3 has 14 residues. CDR3 residues: CASRFGRAIGEQYF. CDR3 nucleotide sequence: TGTGCCAGCCGCTTCGGCAGGGCAATCGGCGAGCAGTACTTC.

Only a few counts were recorded for this clonotype. The chain joins TRBV7-8 to TRBJ2-7; perhaps TRBD2 as D (5 bases). The CDR3 spans 15 residues. Germline CDR1 and CDR2: SGHVS and FQNEAQ. V was clipped by 0 bases and J by 2 bases, with 11 bases between them. The CDR3 DNA is TGTGCCAGCAGCTTAGCGGGAAGGGAGACCTACGAGCAGTACTTC. Translated, it gives CASSLAGRETYEQYF.

This clonotype was detected many times. The chain uses TRBV12-5 and TRBJ1-1; unclear D gene. CDR1 and CDR2 from the germline V gene are LGHNT and FRNRAP. V was trimmed by 5 bases and J by 1 base, leaving 11 bases between them. This CDR3 spans 14 amino acids. The CDR3 here is CASGGDFPNTEAFF. Here the CDR3 DNA reads TGTGCTAGTGGTGGTGACTTTCCGAACACTGAAGCTTTCTTT.

This clonotype was counted at least ten times. V is TRBV20-1 and J is TRBJ2-5, with 13 positions matching TRBD2. Germline V gene sequence: CDR1 DFQATT, CDR2 SNEGSKA (reference sequence). The V segment lost 3 bases and the J segment 6 bases; nucleotides outside the gene matches: 16. The length of the CDR3 is 18 residues. CDR3 coding DNA: TGCAGTGCTAGGGACACCGGACTAGCGGGGGCAGCCGGGAAGACCCAGTACTTC. Amino acids: CSARDTGLAGAAGKTQYF.

This clonotype was found many times. The chain links TRBV15 to TRBJ1-5, with a possible D match to TRBD1 (5 bases). Germline CDR1 LNHNV, CDR2 YYDKDF (reference sequence). V shed 7 bases and J shed 7 bases, with 17 bases lying between them. The CDR3 length is 14 residues. The CDR3 DNA is TGTGCCACCATCCAGCGAAGGGGTGGCCAGCCCCAGCATTTT. Its protein is CATIQRRGGQPQHF.

This clonotype has a count of ten or more. This chain joins TRBV6-1 and TRBJ1-4; tentative D call: TRBD1 (6 bases). V shed 6 bases and J shed 7 bases, with 15 bases lying between them. Germline CDR1 reads MNHNS; CDR2 reads SASEGT. The CDR3 spans 14 residues. The CDR3 region is CASSSTGLTEKLFF. The CDR3 DNA sequence: TGTGCCAGCAGCTCTACAGGGTTAACTGAAAAACTGTTTTTT.

This clonotype was recorded many times. This chain uses TRBV3-1 with TRBJ1-2; the D gene is possibly TRBD1 (5 bases). Trimming left V 1 base short and J 0 bases short, with 9 bases between. The CDR3 consists of 15 residues. Per the germline V gene, CDR1 is LGHDT and CDR2 is YNNKEL (reference sequence). CDR3 residues: CASSQGGAPNYGYTF. The CDR3 region has the DNA TGTGCCAGCAGCCAAGGGGGCGCGCCTAACTATGGCTACACCTTC. Full variable domain (missing parts from reference TRBV3-1 and TRBJ1-2): DTAVSQTPKYLVTQMGNDKSIKCEQNLGHDTMYWYKQDSKKFLKIMFSYNNKELIINETVPNRFSPKSPDKAHLNLHINSLELGDSAVYFCASSQGGAPNYGYTFGSGTRLTVV.

Remarks on this clonotype: A much larger clonotype is one base distant, so this may be a read error. CDR3 sequence reads: CASSRDRPRNTIYF. The CDR3 region has the DNA TGTGCCAGCTCTCGGGACAGGCCCCGAAACACCATATATTTT. The chain couples TRBV6-1 to TRBJ1-3; 8 nucleotides align to TRBD1. Trimming at V came to 8 bases and at J to 5 bases, leaving 8 bases not matched to a gene. This CDR3 has 14 residues. Germline CDR1 and CDR2: MNHNS and SASEGT.

This clonotype showed up just a few times. This chain uses TRBV2 with TRBJ2-7; the match to TRBD2 covers 8 bases. The V gene's germline CDR1 is SNHLY and CDR2 FYNNEI. The CDR3 has 18 residues. V shed 6 bases, J shed 2 bases, and the junction held 18 bases outside the gene matches. The CDR3 DNA follows: TGTGCCAGCAGCGCCCGGTCATGGATAGCGGGGATAGCCTACGAGCAGTACTTC. It yields the protein CASSARSWIAGIAYEQYF.

This sequence joins TRBV15 and TRBJ2-5; D gene unclear. Trimming left V 3 bases short and J 2 bases short, with 4 bases between. This CDR3 spans 12 amino acids. Germline V lookup: CDR1 LNHNV, CDR2 YYDKDF (reference sequence). The CDR3 sequence is CATSSLQETQYF. The CDR3 coding sequence is TGTGCCACCAGCAGCTTGCAAGAGACCCAGTACTTC.

Only a few counts were recorded for this clonotype. The rearrangement uses TRBV27 and TRBJ2-1, with 11 bases identical to TRBD2. The CDR3 has 16 residues. The ends lost 6 bases at V and 1 base at J; junction bases unmatched: 5. Germline-derived CDR1 and CDR2 are MNHEY and SMNVEV (reference sequence). CDR3 protein: CASRPLAGGSYNEQFF. The DNA for the CDR3 is TGTGCCAGCAGACCTCTAGCGGGAGGATCCTACAATGAGCAGTTCTTC.

This rearrangement joins TRBV7-3 to TRBJ2-3; D is unclear. From germline, CDR1 is SGHTA and CDR2 FQGTGA. V lost 4 bases and J 2 bases, leaving 7 bases between the germline ends. This CDR3 is 13 amino acids long. CDR3 in amino acids: CASSSQSTDTQYF. The CDR3 nucleotides are TGTGCCAGCAGCTCCCAATCCACAGATACGCAGTATTTT.

This sequence joins TRBV30 and TRBJ1-1; D ambiguous. CDR3 length: 16 amino acids. The V gene lost 0 bases and the J gene lost 3 bases, with 17 bases spanning the gap. In germline, CDR1 is GTSNPN, CDR2 SVGIG (reference sequence). The CDR3 is CAWSVLFFRSHTEAFF. DNA of the CDR3: TGTGCCTGGAGTGTCCTTTTCTTCAGGTCTCACACTGAAGCTTTCTTT. Full variable domain (outside the CDR3, taken from reference TRBV30 and TRBJ1-1): SQTIHQWPATLVQPVGSPLSLECTVEGTSNPNLYWYRQAAGRGLQLLFYSVGIGQISSEVPQNLSASRPQDRQFILSSKKLLLSDSGFYLCAWSVLFFRSHTEAFFGQGTRLTVV.

The rearrangement joins TRBV11-2 to TRBJ2-3, with D unclear. V was cut by 5 bases and J by 6 bases, with 6 bases left in between. This CDR3 has 11 amino acids. Looked up from germline, CDR1 is SGHAT and CDR2 is FQNNGV. CDR3 sequence: CASSVQDTQYF. In DNA, the CDR3 is TGTGCCAGCAGCGTTCAGGATACGCAGTATTTT.

This chain connects TRBV6-1 to TRBJ1-1, with D perhaps TRBD1 (5 bases). Germline values: CDR1 MNHNS, CDR2 SASEGT. There are 13 residues in the CDR3. The ends were cut back, 5 bases at V and 11 bases at J, with 18 bases in the middle. The CDR3 is CASSPPNRRGAFF. For the CDR3, the DNA is TGTGCCAGCAGTCCGCCGAACCGTCGGGGGGCTTTCTTT.

This clonotype was seen ten or more times. The V and J genes are TRBV3-1 and TRBJ2-4, with a weak D call TRBD1 (5 bases). The CDR3 covers 15 residues. CDR1 is LGHDT, CDR2 YNNKEL, per germline (reference sequence). V shed 6 bases and J shed 5 bases, with 17 bases lying between them. The CDR3 reads CASSAGRVLQNIQYF. CDR3 sequence (DNA): TGTGCCAGCAGTGCAGGCAGGGTTCTCCAAAACATTCAGTACTTC.

The chain combines TRBV5-1 with TRBJ2-3, with D unclear. V was cut by 5 bases and J by 1 base, with 14 bases left in between. CDR1 and CDR2 (germline): SGHRS, YFSETQ. There are 15 residues in the CDR3. CDR3 nucleotides: TGCGCCAGCAGACCGGCTGGTGGGGGCACAGATACGCAGTATTTT. Translating it yields CASRPAGGGTDTQYF.

The chain carries TRBV4-1 and TRBJ1-1, with D perhaps TRBD1 (6 bases). The germline V and J ends were trimmed by 5 bases and 2 bases, with 12 bases remaining between them. This CDR3 is built from 14 residues. Germline CDR1 and CDR2: MGHRA and YSYEKL. CDR3 in DNA: TGCGCCAGCAGCACCAGGGGTATCAACACTGAAGCTTTCTTT. It codes for CASSTRGINTEAFF.

The table lists this clonotype with a few counts. The V call is TRBV6-2 or TRBV6-3, the J call TRBJ2-2, with TRBD1 as a possible D gene (6 bases). Trimming removed 0 bases from V and 1 base from J, with 6 bases in between. Germline V gives CDR1 MNHEY, CDR2 SVGEGT. CDR3 length: 15 amino acids. The CDR3 loop reads CASSYSGQNTGELFF. The DNA for the CDR3 is TGTGCCAGCAGTTACTCGGGACAGAACACCGGGGAGCTGTTTTTT.

This clonotype was observed many times. The rearrangement joins TRBV24-1 to TRBJ1-6; D uncertain. The CDR3 contains 13 residues. Germline values: CDR1 KGHDR, CDR2 SFDVKD. V lost 4 bases to trimming and J lost 10 bases, with 10 bases between them. The CDR3 here is CATSETPRSPLHF. The CDR3 nucleotides read TGTGCCACCAGTGAGACCCCAAGGTCACCCCTCCACTTT.

V usage is TRBV15 and J usage is TRBJ1-1; D is uncertain. Per germline, CDR1 LNHNV and CDR2 YYDKDF (reference sequence). The length of the CDR3 is 14 residues. Trimming shortened V by 1 base and J by 2 bases, and 8 bases separated the two germline ends. CDR3 sequence (DNA): TGTGCCACCAGCAGAGGAATCGACAACACTGAAGCTTTCTTT. Its translation: CATSRGIDNTEAFF.

On this clonotype: Possible read error: a much larger clone is one base away. This chain joins TRBV6-2 or TRBV6-3 and TRBJ1-2; D not certain. CDR1 MNHEY and CDR2 SVGEGT come from the germline V gene. The CDR3 has 12 amino acids. In nucleotides, the CDR3 is TGTGCCTGCAGTTATCATGAGGGCGGCTACACCTTC. Translation gives CACSYHEGGYTF.

This chain joins TRBV30 and TRBJ2-7; possibly TRBD2 for D (5 bases). The CDR3 has 15 amino acids. Germline V CDR1 and CDR2: GTSNPN, SVGIG (reference sequence). Trimming took off 1 base at V and 1 base at J, with 14 bases between the two ends. CDR3: CAWSGLRTLSYEQYF. The CDR3 DNA sequence: TGTGCCTGGAGTGGCCTCCGGACTTTGTCCTACGAGCAGTACTTC.

This clonotype was observed many times. This sequence joins TRBV7-2 and TRBJ1-4; D possibly corresponds to TRBD1 (5 bases). Germline V CDR1 and CDR2: SGHTA, FQGNSA. CDR3 length equals 14 residues. V dropped 1 base and J dropped 7 bases, with 10 bases sitting between them. The CDR3 reads CASSLGGGSEKLFF. DNA of the CDR3: TGTGCCAGCAGCTTAGGCGGGGGAAGTGAAAAACTGTTTTTT.

The chain combines TRBV7-9 with TRBJ2-7; D is perhaps TRBD2 (5 bases). The CDR3 length is 13 residues. CDR1 is SEHNR and CDR2 is FQNEAQ in the germline V gene (reference sequence). Trimming shortened V by 7 bases and J by 3 bases, and 13 bases separated the two germline ends. The CDR3 nucleotides are TGTGCCAGCACCCGTGAGGCGGGCTACGAGCAGTACTTC. It codes for CASTREAGYEQYF.

This clonotype has more than one count but fewer than ten. The V gene is TRBV10-2, the J gene TRBJ1-4; the match to TRBD1 covers 8 bases. The CDR3 consists of 15 residues. Trimming took 3 bases from V and 8 from J; bases not matched to a gene: 8. The germline gives CDR1 WSHSY, CDR2 SAAADI. In DNA, the CDR3 is TGCGCCAGCAGTGAAACTCAGGGGGCAAGAGAAAAACTGTTTTTT. Encoded protein: CASSETQGAREKLFF.